The source of this T cell receptor beta chain is a study of blood T cell repertoires in COVID-19. The wider study: Sites in the United States, Italy and Spain provided acute and convalescent COVID-19 samples.

TCRdb's table, derived via immunoSEQ multiplex PCR, lists solely in-frame clones and lacks some. The sample records about 190,000 clones, 80% to 90% being singletons. Germline loops: CDR1 KGHSH, CDR2 LQKENI. Trimming took 6 bases from V and 6 from J; bases not matched to a gene: 13. This CDR3 is built from 16 residues. The sample taken for sequencing was peripheral blood. The genes are TRBV18 and TRBJ2-3; 9 bases agree with TRBD1. This receptor was taken from a human donor in a cohort sampled during active COVID-19. The CDR3 loop is CASSSEGDRASDTQYF. The CDR3 DNA follows: TGTGCCAGCTCGTCGGAGGGGGACAGGGCTTCGGATACGCAGTATTTT.